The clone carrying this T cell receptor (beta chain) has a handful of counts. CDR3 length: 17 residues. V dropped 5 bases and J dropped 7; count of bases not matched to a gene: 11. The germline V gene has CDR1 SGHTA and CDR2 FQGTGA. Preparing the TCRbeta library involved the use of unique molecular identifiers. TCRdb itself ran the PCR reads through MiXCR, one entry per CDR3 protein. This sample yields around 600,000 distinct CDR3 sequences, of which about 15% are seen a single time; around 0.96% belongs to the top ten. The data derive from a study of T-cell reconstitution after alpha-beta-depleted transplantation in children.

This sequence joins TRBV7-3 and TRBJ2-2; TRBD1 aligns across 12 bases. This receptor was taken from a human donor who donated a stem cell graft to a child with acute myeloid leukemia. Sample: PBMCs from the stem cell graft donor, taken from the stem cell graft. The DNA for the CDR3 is TGTGCCAGCAGCCTATCCGGGACAGGGGGCGGTGGCGGGGAGCTGTTTTTT. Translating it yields CASSLSGTGGGGGELFF.